The rows below give T cell receptor beta chains drawn from one sample of a study of cytomegalovirus exposure and HLA in healthy donors. The repertoire was sequenced with immunoSEQ multiplex PCR; TCRdb's copy has only in-frame clones and lacks some. The profile shows some 200,000 clones, approximately 80% of them singletons. The sequencing sample was made of PBMCs. All receptors come from a woman aged 25-40 years in good health and CMV-seronegative. Each CDR3 is given without its conserved first and last residue. D genes are given only for firm matches. The size field is filled for only some rows; it gives once, few, many or a size class.

size	D	length	V	J	CDR3
-	-	11	TRBV6-6	TRBJ1-1	ASSYFGETEAF
few	-	14	TRBV7-9	TRBJ1-1	ASSLIGLPKTTEAF
-	TRBD1	12	TRBV5-1	TRBJ1-2	ASRQTGDFYGYT
-	-	12	TRBV27	TRBJ1-1	ASSLGQVNTEAF
few	-	15	TRBV19	TRBJ1-5	ASSSLLRDISNQPQH
-	-	11	TRBV4-1	TRBJ1-3	ASSFQTGNTIY
-	TRBD2	10	TRBV7-9	TRBJ2-1	SSSPPGLHLF
-	TRBD1	11	TRBV30	TRBJ2-1	AWSPGGRAEQF
-	-	11	TRBV18	TRBJ2-5	ASSGLKRETQY
-	TRBD1	13	TRBV11-3	TRBJ2-1	ASSAGQGSYNEQF
-	TRBD2	14	TRBV4-1	TRBJ2-1	ASSQSSGSSYNEQF
-	-	14	TRBV6-5	TRBJ1-1	ASSSTSTGYNTEAF
-	TRBD2	12	TRBV7-2	TRBJ2-2	ASSLREWDRGAV
-	TRBD1	12	TRBV5-4	TRBJ2-1	ASSARDRTNEQF
-	TRBD1	17	TRBV5-3	TRBJ1-3	ARSSHLLGQRSSGNTIY
few	TRBD1	12	TRBV7-9	TRBJ2-7	ASSLGTGMDEQY
few	-	12	TRBV27	TRBJ2-7	ASSFSAYTYEQY
-	TRBD1	12	TRBV9	TRBJ2-2	ASTWTGHTGELF
-	-	13	TRBV6-5	TRBJ1-2	ASSYSQGLNYGYT
once	-	13	TRBV18	TRBJ1-5	ASSPGANGGQPQH
-	-	9	TRBV20-1	TRBJ2-5	SGPQGETQY
-	-	11	TRBV19	TRBJ1-1	ASSIGGQREAF
-	-	14	TRBV27	TRBJ2-3	ASSSSWGHVADTQY
-	TRBD1	11	TRBV6-1	TRBJ2-5	ATKPGQGETQY
-	TRBD1	9	TRBV2	TRBJ1-2	ASGDSVGYT
-	-	13	TRBV7-2	TRBJ1-1	ASSFTGTRNTEAF
-	-	10	TRBV6-1	TRBJ2-7	ASSEANRPRY
-	-	12	TRBV7-2	TRBJ2-3	ASSLVGLADTQY
-	-	9	TRBV30	TRBJ2-1	AWSSGFEQF
-	TRBD2	15	TRBV11-2	TRBJ2-3	ASSLDLAGGGTDTQY
-	-	13	TRBV15	TRBJ2-1	ATSSETGLWAGLF
-	TRBD1	13	TRBV19	TRBJ1-1	ASRFQGEINTEAF
once	-	12	TRBV7-9	TRBJ1-2	ASSLGTAFYGYT
-	TRBD2	16	TRBV13	TRBJ2-3	ASSTGLAGGSRTDTQY
-	TRBD2	14	TRBV30	TRBJ2-3	AWRPPGGRAADTQY
-	-	12	TRBV5-6	TRBJ1-2	ASSALTGSYGYT
few	TRBD1	12	TRBV25-1	TRBJ1-1	ASSDSTGGTEAF
once	-	8	TRBV2	TRBJ2-4	ASSRGVQY
few	-	12	TRBV4-1	TRBJ2-1	ASTPGIGSVEQF
-	-	15	TRBV5-4	TRBJ2-3	ASSSPERGTFTDTQY
-	TRBD2	14	TRBV30	TRBJ2-7	AWSVGAGLRSYEQY
-	-	13	TRBV4-1	TRBJ2-7	ASSQGQALSYEQY
-	-	14	TRBV27	TRBJ1-4	ASSLSGGSTNEKLF